This TCR beta chain appears in the sequencing data of a study of blood T cell repertoires in COVID-19. About the study: Samples came from the United States, Italy and Spain, spanning acute and convalescent COVID-19. PBMCs, B-cell-depleted T cells, or T cells were the source of the cDNA or gDNA that made up the material.

Per the germline V gene, CDR1 is GTSNPN and CDR2 is SVGIG (reference sequence). V dropped 1 base and J dropped 4 bases, with 14 bases sitting between them. CDR3 length equals 16 residues. Source study methods: Reference gene primer amplification yielded estimated nucleated cell counts. Profiled with immunoSEQ multiplex PCR; TCRdb holds only in-frame clones, not every one. The V and J calls and the clone size are those of that table, but D and trimming were determined from the DNA. Of 150,000 or so clones detected, more than 75% appear once; the ten largest clones hold around 6.1%. Sequencing input: peripheral blood. The gene calls are TRBV30 and TRBJ2-6; D may be TRBD1 (6 bases). This TCR came from an elderly man with acute or convalescent COVID-19. CDR3 in amino acids: CAWSGRTAPGANVLTF. The CDR3 region has the DNA TGTGCCTGGAGTGGGAGGACAGCCCCGGGGGCCAACGTCCTGACTTTC.